The entry that follows covers one T cell receptor beta chain sequence. The library targeted TCRbeta and was prepared with unique molecular identifiers. TCRdb recomputed calls from the PCR reads with MiXCR, one row per CDR3 protein. This sample carries 600,000 to 700,000 distinct CDR3 sequences, about 15% of them seen once, and the ten largest clones take about 1.1%. The trim removed 0 bases at V and 3 bases at J, leaving 13 bases unmatched. CDR3 size: 18 residues. The germline V gene encodes CDR1 SGHAT and CDR2 FQNNGV. This specimen comes from a study of T-cell reconstitution after alpha-beta-depleted transplantation in children.

The TCR sequence derives from a human donor who donated a stem cell graft to a child with acute myeloid leukemia. This rearrangement joins TRBV11-2 to TRBJ2-5, with TRBD2 identical over 7 bases. The specimen comprised PBMCs from the stem cell graft donor, sampled from the stem cell graft. CDR3 DNA: TGTGCCAGCAGCTTAGATTACGGGGGAGGGCTCGAAGAAGAGACCCAGTACTTC. It yields the protein CASSLDYGGGLEEETQYF. Together with reference TRBV11-2 and TRBJ2-5, the CDR3 gives the full variable domain: EAGVAQSPRYKIIEKRQSVAFWCNPISGHATLYWYQQILGQGPKLLIQFQNNGVVDDSQLPKDRFSAERLKGVDSTLKIQPAKLEDSAVYLCASSLDYGGGLEEETQYFGPGTRLLVL.